This T cell receptor (beta chain) was profiled in a study of naive and memory T cell subsets. Four PCR rounds used nested alpha and beta constant region primers plus the SP2 primer. Reverse transcription of blood and skin TCR RNA was primed at alpha and beta constant regions. TCRdb independently ran MiXCR on the 5' RACE reads; one entry per CDR3 protein. The data contain about 60,000 distinct CDR3 sequences, approximately 8% of them singletons. The CDR3 is made up of 18 amino acids. Germline CDR1 is LGHDT and CDR2 is YNNKEL (reference sequence). V was clipped by 2 bases and J by 5 bases; unmatched bases: 12. An oligonucleotide containing a UMI was ligated to the 3' end of TCR cDNA. Adult healthy volunteers gave 2.5 ml peripheral blood for whole-blood RNA. Reverse transcription used DNase-treated unsorted total RNA, aiming for 1 to 1000 ng.

The receptor's source is a female donor in good health. The chain joins TRBV3-1 to TRBJ2-5, with 12 bases matching TRBD2. As DNA, the CDR3 is TGTGCCAGCAGCCAAACCCTAGCGGGAGGGGCGGGTGGTGAGACCCAGTACTTC. The encoded protein is CASSQTLAGGAGGETQYF.